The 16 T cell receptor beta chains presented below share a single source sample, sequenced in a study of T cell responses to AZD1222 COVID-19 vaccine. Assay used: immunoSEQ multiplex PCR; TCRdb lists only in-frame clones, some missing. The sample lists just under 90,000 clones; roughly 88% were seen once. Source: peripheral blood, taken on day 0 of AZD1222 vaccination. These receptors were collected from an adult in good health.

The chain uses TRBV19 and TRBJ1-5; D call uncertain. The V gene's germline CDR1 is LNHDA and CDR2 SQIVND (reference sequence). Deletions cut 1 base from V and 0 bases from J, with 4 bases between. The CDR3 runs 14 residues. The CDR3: CASSIGYSNQPQHF. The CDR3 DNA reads TGTGCCAGTAGTATAGGGTATAGCAATCAGCCCCAGCATTTT.

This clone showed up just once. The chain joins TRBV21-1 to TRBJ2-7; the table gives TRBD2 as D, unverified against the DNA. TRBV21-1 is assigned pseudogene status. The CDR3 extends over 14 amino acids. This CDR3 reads CANPTSGTLYEQYF. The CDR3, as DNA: TGTGCCAACCCGACTAGCGGGACCCTCTACGAGCAGTACTTC.

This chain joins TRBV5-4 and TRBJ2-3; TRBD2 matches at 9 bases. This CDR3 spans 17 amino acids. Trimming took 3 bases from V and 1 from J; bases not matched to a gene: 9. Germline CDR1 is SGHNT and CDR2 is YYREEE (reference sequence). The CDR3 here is CASSSLTSGPGTDTQYF. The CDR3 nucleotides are TGTGCCAGCAGCTCCTTAACTAGCGGGCCCGGCACAGATACGCAGTATTTT.

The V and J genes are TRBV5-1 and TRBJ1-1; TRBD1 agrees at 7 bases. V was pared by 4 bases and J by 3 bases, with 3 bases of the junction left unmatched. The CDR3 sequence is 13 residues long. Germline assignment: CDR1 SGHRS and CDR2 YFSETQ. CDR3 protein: CASSVDRDTEAFF. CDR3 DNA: TGCGCCAGCAGCGTTGACAGGGACACTGAAGCTTTCTTT.

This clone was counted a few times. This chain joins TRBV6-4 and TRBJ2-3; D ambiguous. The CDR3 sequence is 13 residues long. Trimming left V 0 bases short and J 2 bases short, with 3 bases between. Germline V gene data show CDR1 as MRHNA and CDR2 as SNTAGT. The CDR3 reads CASSDSPTDTQYF. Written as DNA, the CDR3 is TGTGCCAGCAGTGACTCGCCCACAGATACGCAGTATTTT.

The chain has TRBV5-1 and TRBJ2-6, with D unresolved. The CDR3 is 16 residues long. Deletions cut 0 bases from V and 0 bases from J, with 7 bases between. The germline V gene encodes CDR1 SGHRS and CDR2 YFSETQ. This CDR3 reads CASSLATSSGANVLTF. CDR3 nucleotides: TGCGCCAGCAGCTTGGCGACATCCTCTGGGGCCAACGTCCTGACTTTC.

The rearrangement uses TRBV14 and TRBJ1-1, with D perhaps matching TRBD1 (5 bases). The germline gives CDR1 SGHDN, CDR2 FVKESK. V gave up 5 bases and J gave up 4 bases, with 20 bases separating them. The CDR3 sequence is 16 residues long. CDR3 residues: CASSYRAGALGTEAFF. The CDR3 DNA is TGTGCCAGCAGCTACCGAGCCGGGGCATTGGGCACTGAAGCTTTCTTT.

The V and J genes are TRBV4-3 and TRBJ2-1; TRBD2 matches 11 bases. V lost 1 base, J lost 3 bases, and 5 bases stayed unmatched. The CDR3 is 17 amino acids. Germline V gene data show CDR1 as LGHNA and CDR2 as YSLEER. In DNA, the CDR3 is TGCGCCAGCAGCCAAGGGACTGGGACTAGCGGCTACAATGAGCAGTTCTTC. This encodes CASSQGTGTSGYNEQFF.

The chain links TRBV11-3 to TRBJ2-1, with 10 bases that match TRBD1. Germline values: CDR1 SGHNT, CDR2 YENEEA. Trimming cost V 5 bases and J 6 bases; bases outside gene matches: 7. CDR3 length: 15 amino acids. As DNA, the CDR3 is TGTGCCAGCAGCGCGGGACAGGGGATACTCAATGAGCAGTTCTTC. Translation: CASSAGQGILNEQFF.

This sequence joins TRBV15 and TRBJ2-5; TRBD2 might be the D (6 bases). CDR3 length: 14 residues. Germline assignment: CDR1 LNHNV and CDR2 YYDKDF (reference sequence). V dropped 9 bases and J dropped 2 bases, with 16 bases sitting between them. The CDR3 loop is CATAGPSAQETQYF. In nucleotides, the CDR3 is TGTGCCACGGCTGGGCCTAGCGCGCAAGAGACCCAGTACTTC.

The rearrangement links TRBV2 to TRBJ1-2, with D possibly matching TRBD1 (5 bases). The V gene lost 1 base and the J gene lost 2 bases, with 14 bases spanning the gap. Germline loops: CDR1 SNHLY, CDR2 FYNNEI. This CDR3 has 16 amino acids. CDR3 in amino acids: CASSEEAAGLNYGYTF. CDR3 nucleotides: TGTGCCAGCAGTGAAGAGGCGGCAGGGCTCAACTATGGCTACACCTTC.

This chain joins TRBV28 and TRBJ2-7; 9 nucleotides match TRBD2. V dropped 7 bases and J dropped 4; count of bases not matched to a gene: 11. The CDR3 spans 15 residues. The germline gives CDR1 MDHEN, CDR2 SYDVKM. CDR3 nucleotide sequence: TGTGCCAGCACCGCGGGAGGGCCAAAGATATACGAGCAGTACTTC. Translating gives CASTAGGPKIYEQYF.

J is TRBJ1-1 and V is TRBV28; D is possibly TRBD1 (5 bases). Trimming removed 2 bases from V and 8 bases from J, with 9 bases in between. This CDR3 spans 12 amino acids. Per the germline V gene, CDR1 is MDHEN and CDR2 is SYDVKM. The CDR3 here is CASSLMGTEAFF. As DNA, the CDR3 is TGTGCCAGCAGTTTAATGGGGACGGAAGCTTTCTTT.

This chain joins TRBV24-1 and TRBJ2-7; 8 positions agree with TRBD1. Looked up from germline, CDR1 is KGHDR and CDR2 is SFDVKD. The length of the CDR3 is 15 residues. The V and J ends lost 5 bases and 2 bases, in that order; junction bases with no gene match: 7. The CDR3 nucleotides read TGTGCCACCAGTGCCAAACAGGGGGACGCCTACGAGCAGTACTTC. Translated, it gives CATSAKQGDAYEQYF.

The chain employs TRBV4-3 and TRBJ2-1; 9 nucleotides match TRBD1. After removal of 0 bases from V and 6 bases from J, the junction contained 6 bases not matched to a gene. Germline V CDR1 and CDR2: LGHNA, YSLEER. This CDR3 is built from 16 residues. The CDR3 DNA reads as TGCGCCAGCAGCCAAGATCCCGGGACAGGGAGCAATGAGCAGTTCTTC. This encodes CASSQDPGTGSNEQFF.

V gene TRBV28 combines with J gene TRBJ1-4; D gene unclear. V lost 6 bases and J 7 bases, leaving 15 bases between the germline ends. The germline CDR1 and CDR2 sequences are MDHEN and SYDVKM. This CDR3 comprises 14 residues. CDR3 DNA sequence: TGTGCCAGCAGGTCGGGTGGACCGACTGAAAAACTGTTTTTT. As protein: CASRSGGPTEKLFF. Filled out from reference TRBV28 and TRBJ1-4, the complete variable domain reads DVKVTQSSRYLVKRTGEKVFLECVQDMDHENMFWYRQDPGLGLRLIYFSYDVKMKEKGDIPEGYSVSREKKERFSLILESASTNQTSMYLCASRSGGPTEKLFFGSGTQLSVL.